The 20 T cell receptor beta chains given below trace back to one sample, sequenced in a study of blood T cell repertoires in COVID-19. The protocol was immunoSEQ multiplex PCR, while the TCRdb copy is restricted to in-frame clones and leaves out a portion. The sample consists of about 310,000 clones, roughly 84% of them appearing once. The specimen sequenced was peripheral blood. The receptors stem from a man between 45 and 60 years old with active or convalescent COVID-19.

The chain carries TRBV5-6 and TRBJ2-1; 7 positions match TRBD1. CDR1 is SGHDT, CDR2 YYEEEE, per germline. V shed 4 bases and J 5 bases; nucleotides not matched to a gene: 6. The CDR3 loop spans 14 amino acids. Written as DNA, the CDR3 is TGTGCCAGCAGCCTGCCAGACAGGGACAATGAGCAGTTCTTC. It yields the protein CASSLPDRDNEQFF.

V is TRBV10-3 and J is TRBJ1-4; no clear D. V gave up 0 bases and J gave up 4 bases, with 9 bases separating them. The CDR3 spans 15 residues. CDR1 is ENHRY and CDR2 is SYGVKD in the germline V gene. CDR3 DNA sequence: TGTGCCATCAGTGAGTCAACAAGAAATAATGAAAAACTGTTTTTT. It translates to CAISESTRNNEKLFF.

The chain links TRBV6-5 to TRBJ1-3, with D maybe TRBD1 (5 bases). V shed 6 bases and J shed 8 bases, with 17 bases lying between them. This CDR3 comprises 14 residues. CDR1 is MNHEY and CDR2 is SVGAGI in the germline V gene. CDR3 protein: CASSVRQSWHTIYF. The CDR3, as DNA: TGTGCCAGCAGCGTCCGACAGTCCTGGCACACCATATATTTT.

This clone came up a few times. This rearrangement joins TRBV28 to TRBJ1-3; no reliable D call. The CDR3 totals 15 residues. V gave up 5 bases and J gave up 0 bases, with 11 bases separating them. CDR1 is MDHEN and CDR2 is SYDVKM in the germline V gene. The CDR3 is CASSPGDNSGNTIYF. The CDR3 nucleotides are TGTGCCAGCAGTCCAGGTGATAACTCTGGAAACACCATATATTTT.

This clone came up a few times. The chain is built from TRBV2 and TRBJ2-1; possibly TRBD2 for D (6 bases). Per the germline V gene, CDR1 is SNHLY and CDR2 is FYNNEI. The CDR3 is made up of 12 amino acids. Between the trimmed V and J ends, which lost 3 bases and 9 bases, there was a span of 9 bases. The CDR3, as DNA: TGTGCCAGCAGTGACGTAGCGGTTGAGCAGTTCTTC. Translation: CASSDVAVEQFF.

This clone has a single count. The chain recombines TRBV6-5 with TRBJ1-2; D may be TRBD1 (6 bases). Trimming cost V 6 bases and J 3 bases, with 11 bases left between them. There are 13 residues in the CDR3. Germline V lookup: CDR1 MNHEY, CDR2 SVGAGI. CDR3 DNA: TGTGCCAGCAGCCCAGCAGGGGACTATGGCTACACCTTC. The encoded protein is CASSPAGDYGYTF.

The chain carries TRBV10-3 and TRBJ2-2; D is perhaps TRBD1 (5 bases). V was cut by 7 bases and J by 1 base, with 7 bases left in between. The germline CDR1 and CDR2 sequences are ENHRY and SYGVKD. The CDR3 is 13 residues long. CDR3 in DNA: TGTGCCATCAAGACAGTGAACACCGGGGAGCTGTTTTTT. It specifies CAIKTVNTGELFF.

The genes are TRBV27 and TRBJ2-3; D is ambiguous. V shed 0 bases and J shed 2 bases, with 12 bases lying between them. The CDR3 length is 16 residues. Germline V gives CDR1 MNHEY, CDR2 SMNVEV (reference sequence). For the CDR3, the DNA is TGTGCCAGCAGTTTATCGGGCTATCCGTCCACAGATACGCAGTATTTT. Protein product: CASSLSGYPSTDTQYF.

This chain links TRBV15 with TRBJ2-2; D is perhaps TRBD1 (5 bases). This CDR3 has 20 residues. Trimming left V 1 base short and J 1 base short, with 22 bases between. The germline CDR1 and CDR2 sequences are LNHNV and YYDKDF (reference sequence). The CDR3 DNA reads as TGTGCCACCAGCAGAGCCCGTGTACAGGCGTCTCCCATGAACACCGGGGAGCTGTTTTTT. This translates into CATSRARVQASPMNTGELFF. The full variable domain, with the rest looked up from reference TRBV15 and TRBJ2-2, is DAMVIQNPRYQVTQFGKPVTLSCSQTLNHNVMYWYQQKSSQAPKLLFHYYDKDFNNEADTPDNFQSRRPNTSFCFLDIRSPGLGDTAMYLCATSRARVQASPMNTGELFFGEGSRLTVL.

Here the CDR3 DNA reads TGTGCCAGCAGCGTAGATAACGGGGGGCAAGAGACCCAGTACTTC. Its translation: CASSVDNGGQETQYF. The rearrangement joins TRBV9 to TRBJ2-5; 7 bases fit TRBD2. Per germline, CDR1 SGDLS and CDR2 YYNGEE. Trimming cost V 0 bases and J 2 bases; bases outside gene matches: 4. The CDR3 covers 15 residues.

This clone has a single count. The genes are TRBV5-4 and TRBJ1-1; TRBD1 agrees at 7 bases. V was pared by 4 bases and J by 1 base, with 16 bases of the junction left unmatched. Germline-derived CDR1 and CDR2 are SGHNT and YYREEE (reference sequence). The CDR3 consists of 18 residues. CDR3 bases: TGTGCCAGCAGCCGACCTGGGGGGACAGACCTTTGGAACACTGAAGCTTTCTTT. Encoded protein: CASSRPGGTDLWNTEAFF.

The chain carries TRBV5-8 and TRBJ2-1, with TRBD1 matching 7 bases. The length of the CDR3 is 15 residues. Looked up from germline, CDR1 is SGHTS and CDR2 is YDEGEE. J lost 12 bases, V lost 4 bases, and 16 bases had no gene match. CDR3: CASSTTGRGTMRQFF. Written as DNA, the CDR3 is TGTGCCAGCAGCACGACAGGGAGAGGTACAATGAGGCAGTTCTTC.

CDR3 bases: TGTGCCAGCAGTTTATCCGGGGGTTATAGCAATCAGCCCCAGCATTTT. This translates into CASSLSGGYSNQPQHF. The V and J genes are TRBV28 and TRBJ1-5; a weak D match, TRBD1 (5 bases). Germline V gene data show CDR1 as MDHEN and CDR2 as SYDVKM. This CDR3 is built from 16 residues. Trimming cost V 1 base and J 0 bases, with 10 bases left between them.

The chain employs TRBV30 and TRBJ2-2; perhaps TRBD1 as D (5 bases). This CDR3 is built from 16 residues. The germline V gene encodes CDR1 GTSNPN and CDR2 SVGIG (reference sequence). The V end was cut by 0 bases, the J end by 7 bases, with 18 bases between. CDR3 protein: CAWSVKGSGPGGELFF. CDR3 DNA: TGTGCCTGGAGTGTTAAAGGGTCAGGGCCCGGCGGGGAGCTGTTTTTT.

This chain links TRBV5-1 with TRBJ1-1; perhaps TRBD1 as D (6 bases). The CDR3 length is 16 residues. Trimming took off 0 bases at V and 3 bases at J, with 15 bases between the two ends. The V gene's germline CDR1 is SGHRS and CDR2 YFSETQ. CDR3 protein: CASSLVAGAMDTEAFF. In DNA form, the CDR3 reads TGCGCCAGCAGCTTGGTGGCAGGGGCCATGGACACTGAAGCTTTCTTT.

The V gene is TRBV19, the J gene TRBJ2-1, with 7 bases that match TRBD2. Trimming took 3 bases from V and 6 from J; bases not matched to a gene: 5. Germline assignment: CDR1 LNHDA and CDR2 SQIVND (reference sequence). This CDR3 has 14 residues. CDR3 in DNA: TGTGCCAGTAGTATGGGGGAGGGACTCAATGAGCAGTTCTTC. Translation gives CASSMGEGLNEQFF.

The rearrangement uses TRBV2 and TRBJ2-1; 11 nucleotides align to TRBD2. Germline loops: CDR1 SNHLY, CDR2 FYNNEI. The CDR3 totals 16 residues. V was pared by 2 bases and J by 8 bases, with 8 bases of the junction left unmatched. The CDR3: CASSERQLAGVDEQFF. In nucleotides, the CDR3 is TGTGCCAGCAGTGAACGGCAACTAGCGGGGGTGGATGAGCAGTTCTTC.

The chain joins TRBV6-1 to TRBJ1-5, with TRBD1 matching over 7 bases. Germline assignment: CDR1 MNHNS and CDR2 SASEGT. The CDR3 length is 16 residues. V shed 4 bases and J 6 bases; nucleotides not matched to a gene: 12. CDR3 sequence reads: CASSALPQGFGQPQHF. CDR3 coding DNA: TGTGCCAGCAGTGCCTTACCACAGGGGTTCGGTCAGCCCCAGCATTTT.

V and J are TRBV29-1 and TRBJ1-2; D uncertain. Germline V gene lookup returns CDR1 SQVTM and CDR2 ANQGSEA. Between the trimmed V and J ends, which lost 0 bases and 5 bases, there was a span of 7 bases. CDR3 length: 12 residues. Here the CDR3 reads CSVEDARYGYTF. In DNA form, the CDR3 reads TGCAGCGTTGAAGACGCTAGGTATGGCTACACCTTC.

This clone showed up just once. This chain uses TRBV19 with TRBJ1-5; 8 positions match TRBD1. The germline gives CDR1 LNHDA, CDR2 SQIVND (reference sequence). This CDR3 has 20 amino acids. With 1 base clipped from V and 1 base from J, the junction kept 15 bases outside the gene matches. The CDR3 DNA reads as TGTGCCAGTAGTATAGTACACGGGCGGCAGGGGGCCGCAAGCAATCAGCCCCAGCATTTT. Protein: CASSIVHGRQGAASNQPQHF.